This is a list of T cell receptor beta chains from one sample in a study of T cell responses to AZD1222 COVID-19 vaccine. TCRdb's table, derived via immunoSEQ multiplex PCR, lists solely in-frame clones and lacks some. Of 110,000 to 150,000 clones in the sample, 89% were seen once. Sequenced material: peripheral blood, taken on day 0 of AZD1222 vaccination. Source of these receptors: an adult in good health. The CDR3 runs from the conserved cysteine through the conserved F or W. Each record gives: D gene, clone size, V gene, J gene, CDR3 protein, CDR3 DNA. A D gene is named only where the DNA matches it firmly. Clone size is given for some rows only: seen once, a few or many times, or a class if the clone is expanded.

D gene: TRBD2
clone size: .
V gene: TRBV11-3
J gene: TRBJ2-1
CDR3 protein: CASSASPGGGEIYEQFF
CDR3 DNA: TGTGCCAGCAGCGCCTCACCCGGGGGAGGGGAGATCTATGAGCAGTTCTTC

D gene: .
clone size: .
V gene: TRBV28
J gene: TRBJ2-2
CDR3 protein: CASSLLRSTGYTGELFF
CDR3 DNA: TGTGCCAGCAGTTTATTAAGATCGACAGGCTACACCGGGGAGCTGTTTTTT

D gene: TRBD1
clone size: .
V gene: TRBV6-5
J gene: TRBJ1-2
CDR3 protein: CASLDRDLYGYTF
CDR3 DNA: TGTGCCAGTCTAGACAGGGACCTCTATGGCTACACCTTC

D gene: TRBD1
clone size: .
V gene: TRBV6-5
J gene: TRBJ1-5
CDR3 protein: CASSYSGQGLHF
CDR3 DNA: TGTGCCAGCAGTTACTCTGGACAGGGCCTGCATTTT

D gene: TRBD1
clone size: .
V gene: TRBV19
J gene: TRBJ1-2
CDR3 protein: CASKNWTGGFSGYTF
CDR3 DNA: TGTGCCAGTAAAAACTGGACAGGGGGCTTCAGTGGCTACACCTTC

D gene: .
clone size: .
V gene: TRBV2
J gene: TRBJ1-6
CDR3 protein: CASSERAGRSSYNSPLHF
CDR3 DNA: TGTGCCAGCAGTGAAAGGGCAGGCCGGAGCTCCTATAATTCACCCCTCCACTTT

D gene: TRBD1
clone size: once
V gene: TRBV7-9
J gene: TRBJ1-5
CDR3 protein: CASSTQTGPWHF
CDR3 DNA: TGTGCCAGCAGCACCCAGACAGGGCCCTGGCATTTT

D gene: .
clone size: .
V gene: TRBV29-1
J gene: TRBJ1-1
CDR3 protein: CSVGRSILDTEAFF
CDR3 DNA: TGCAGCGTTGGAAGAAGTATTTTGGACACTGAAGCTTTCTTT

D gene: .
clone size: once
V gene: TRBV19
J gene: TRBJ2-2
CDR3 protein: CASSRIFGNLNTGELFF
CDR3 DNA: TGTGCCAGTAGCCGGATATTCGGTAATCTGAACACCGGGGAGCTGTTTTTT

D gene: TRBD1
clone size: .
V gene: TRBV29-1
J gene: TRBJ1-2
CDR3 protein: CSVERGGDGYTF
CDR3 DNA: TGCAGCGTTGAACGAGGGGGCGATGGCTACACCTTC

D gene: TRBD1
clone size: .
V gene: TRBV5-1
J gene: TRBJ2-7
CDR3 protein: CASSLEGQGTSRTYEQYF
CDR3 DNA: TGCGCCAGCAGCTTGGAGGGACAGGGCACGAGTCGGACATACGAGCAGTACTTC

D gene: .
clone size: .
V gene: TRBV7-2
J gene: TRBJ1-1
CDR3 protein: CASHFITRTEAFF
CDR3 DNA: TGTGCCAGCCATTTTATAACGCGCACTGAAGCTTTCTTT

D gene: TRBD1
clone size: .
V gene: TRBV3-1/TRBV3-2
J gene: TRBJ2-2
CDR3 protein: CASSLGQTTGELFF
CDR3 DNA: TGTGCCAGCAGCCTGGGACAGACTACCGGGGAGCTGTTTTTT

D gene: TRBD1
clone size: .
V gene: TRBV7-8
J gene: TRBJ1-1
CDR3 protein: CASSLVDRGNAEAFF
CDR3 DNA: TGTGCCAGCAGCTTAGTCGACAGGGGGAATGCTGAAGCTTTCTTT

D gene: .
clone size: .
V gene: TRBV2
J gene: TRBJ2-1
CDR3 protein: CASTYLRGNEQFF
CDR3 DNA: TGTGCCAGCACCTACCTTCGAGGAAATGAGCAGTTCTTC

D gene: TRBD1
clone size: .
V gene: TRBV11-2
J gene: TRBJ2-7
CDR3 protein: CASSPRQGYEQYF
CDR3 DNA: TGTGCCAGCAGCCCCCGACAGGGGTACGAGCAGTACTTC